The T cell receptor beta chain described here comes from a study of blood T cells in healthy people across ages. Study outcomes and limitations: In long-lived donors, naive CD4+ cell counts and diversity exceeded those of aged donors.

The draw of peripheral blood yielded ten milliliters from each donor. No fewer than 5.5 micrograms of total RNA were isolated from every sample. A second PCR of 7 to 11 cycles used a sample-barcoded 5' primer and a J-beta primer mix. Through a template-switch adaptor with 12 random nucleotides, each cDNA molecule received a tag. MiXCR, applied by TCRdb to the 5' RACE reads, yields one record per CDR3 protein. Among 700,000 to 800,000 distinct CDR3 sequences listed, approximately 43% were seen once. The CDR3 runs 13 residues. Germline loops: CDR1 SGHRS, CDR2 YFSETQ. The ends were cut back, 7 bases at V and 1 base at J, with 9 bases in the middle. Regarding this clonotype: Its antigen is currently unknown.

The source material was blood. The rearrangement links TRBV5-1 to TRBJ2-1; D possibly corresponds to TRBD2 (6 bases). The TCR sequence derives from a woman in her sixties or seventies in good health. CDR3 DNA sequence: TGCGCCAGCGCCGGGGGTTCCTACAATGAGCAGTTCTTC. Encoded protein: CASAGGSYNEQFF.